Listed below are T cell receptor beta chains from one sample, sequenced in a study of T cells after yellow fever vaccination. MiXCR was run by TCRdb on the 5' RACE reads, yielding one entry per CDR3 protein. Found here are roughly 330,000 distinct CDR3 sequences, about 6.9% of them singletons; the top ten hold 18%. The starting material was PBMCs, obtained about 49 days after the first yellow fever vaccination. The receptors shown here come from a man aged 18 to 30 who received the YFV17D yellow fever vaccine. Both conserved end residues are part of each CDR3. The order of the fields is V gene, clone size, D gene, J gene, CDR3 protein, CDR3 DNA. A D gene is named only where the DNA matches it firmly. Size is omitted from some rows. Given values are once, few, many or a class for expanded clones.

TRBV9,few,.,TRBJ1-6,CASSPRDYNSPLHF,TGTGCCAGCAGCCCCCGGGACTATAATTCACCCCTCCACTTT
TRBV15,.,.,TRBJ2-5,CATSSRHQETQYF,TGTGCCACCAGCTCCCGACACCAAGAGACCCAGTACTTC
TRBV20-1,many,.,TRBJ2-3,CSASIADTQYF,TGCAGTGCTAGTATAGCGGATACGCAGTATTTT
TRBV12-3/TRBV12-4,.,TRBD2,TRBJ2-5,CASSLLAGVETQYF,TGTGCCAGCAGTTTGCTAGCGGGGGTAGAGACCCAGTACTTC
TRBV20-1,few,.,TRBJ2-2,CSARDALGRKGLAGELFF,TGCAGTGCTAGAGATGCGCTGGGCAGAAAGGGTCTCGCCGGGGAGCTGTTTTTT
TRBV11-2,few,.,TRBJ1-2,CASSSLGGDGYTF,TGTGCCAGCAGCTCTCTCGGCGGGGATGGCTACACCTTC
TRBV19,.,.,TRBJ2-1,CASSIVGSYNEQFF,TGTGCCAGTAGTATAGTAGGCTCATACAATGAGCAGTTCTTC
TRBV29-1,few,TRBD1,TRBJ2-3,CSIRQGPDTQYF,TGCAGCATTCGACAGGGCCCAGATACGCAGTATTTT
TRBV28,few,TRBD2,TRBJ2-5,CAGGGWETQYF,TGTGCCGGGGGGGGATGGGAGACCCAGTACTTC
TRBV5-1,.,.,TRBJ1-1,CASSRQKMNTEAFF,TGCGCCAGCAGCCGCCAGAAAATGAACACTGAAGCTTTCTTT
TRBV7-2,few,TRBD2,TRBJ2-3,CASSLRLAGGNRADTQYF,TGTGCCAGCAGCTTGCGGCTAGCGGGGGGGAACAGGGCAGATACGCAGTATTTT
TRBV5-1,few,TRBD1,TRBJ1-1,CASSSRTGMKLGTEAFF,TGCGCCAGCAGCTCTAGGACAGGGATGAAGCTTGGCACTGAAGCTTTCTTT
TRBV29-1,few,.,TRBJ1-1,CSALGATGTEAFF,TGCAGCGCACTGGGCGCCACGGGCACTGAAGCTTTCTTT
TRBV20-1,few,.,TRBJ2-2,CSAQKGDTGELFF,TGCAGTGCGCAGAAAGGGGACACCGGGGAGCTGTTTTTT
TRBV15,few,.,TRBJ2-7,CATSTVEGIPYEQYF,TGTGCCACCAGCACCGTTGAGGGAATCCCCTACGAGCAGTACTTC
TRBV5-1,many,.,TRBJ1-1,CASSLLLGKETEAFF,TGCGCCAGCAGTTTACTATTGGGAAAAGAGACTGAAGCTTTCTTT
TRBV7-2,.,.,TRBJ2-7,CASSFRPGAAYF,TGTGCCAGCAGCTTTAGGCCGGGGGCGGCGTACTTC
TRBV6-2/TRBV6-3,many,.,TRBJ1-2,CASSPNTFLRRF,TGTGCCAGCAGCCCTAACACCTTCCTCCGCCGCTTC
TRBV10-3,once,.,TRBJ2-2,CAISDMVAGELFF,TGTGCCATCAGCGACATGGTAGCCGGGGAGCTGTTTTTT
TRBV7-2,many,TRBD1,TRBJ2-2,CASSPQTGGGTGELFF,TGTGCCAGCAGCCCTCAGACAGGGGGCGGCACCGGGGAGCTGTTTTTT
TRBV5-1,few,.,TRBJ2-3,CASSFGTRAGGGTDTQYF,TGCGCCAGCAGCTTTGGAACTCGGGCGGGCGGGGGCACAGATACGCAGTATTTT
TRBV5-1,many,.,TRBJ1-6,CASSITGPFQTLHF,TGCGCCAGCAGCATAACAGGACCCTTTCAGACCCTCCACTTT
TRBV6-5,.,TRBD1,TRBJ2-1,CASSYSGTGPAYNEQFF,TGTGCCAGCAGTTACTCCGGGACAGGGCCGGCCTACAATGAGCAGTTCTTC
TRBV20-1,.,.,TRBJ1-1,CSARRVGLGDGTEAFF,TGCAGTGCTAGACGGGTCGGTCTGGGGGATGGCACTGAAGCTTTCTTT
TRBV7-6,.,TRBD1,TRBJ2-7,CASSRPGQGVADEQYF,TGTGCCAGCAGCCGCCCCGGACAGGGGGTCGCTGACGAGCAGTACTTC
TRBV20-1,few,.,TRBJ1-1,CSATDRRGYTEAFF,TGCAGTGCTACTGACAGACGAGGGTACACTGAAGCTTTCTTT
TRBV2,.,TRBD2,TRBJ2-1,CASRASSGGLLEQFF,TGTGCCAGCAGGGCGTCTAGCGGGGGTCTGTTGGAGCAGTTCTTC
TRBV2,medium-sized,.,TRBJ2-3,CASSEVPGWDTQYF,TGTGCCAGCAGTGAAGTGCCAGGATGGGATACGCAGTATTTT
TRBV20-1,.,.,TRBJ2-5,CSARGGVYETQYF,TGCAGTGCTAGAGGTGGTGTATATGAGACCCAGTACTTC
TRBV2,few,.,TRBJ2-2,CASKKSVFTGELFF,TGTGCCAGCAAAAAAAGTGTCTTTACCGGGGAGCTGTTTTTT
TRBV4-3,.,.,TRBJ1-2,CASSPGIGLNYGYTF,TGCGCCAGCAGCCCCGGGATAGGACTTAACTATGGCTACACCTTC
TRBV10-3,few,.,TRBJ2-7,CAIRWRDTIGEQYF,TGTGCCATCAGGTGGCGGGACACCATTGGCGAGCAGTACTTC
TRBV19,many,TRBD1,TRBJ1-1,CASSPGGRTEAFF,TGTGCCAGTAGTCCAGGGGGCCGGACTGAAGCTTTCTTT
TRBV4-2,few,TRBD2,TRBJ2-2,CASSQGAVGLAMSVTTGELFF,TGTGCCAGCAGCCAAGGTGCGGTTGGACTAGCGATGTCGGTTACGACCGGGGAGCTGTTTTTT
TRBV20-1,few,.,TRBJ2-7,CSAHGTPRLGEQYF,TGCAGTGCTCATGGGACACCCCGTTTGGGAGAGCAGTACTTC
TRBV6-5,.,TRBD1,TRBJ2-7,CASQIQGEAYEQYF,TGTGCCAGCCAGATACAGGGGGAGGCCTACGAGCAGTACTTC
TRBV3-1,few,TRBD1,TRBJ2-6,CASSRTGVWISGANVLTF,TGTGCCAGCAGTCGGACAGGCGTTTGGATATCTGGGGCCAACGTCCTGACTTTC
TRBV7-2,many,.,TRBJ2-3,CASSNRQGFTDTQYF,TGTGCCAGCAGCAACCGGCAGGGGTTCACAGATACGCAGTATTTT
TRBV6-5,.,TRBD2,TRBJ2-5,CASSYSGLAGWQETQYF,TGTGCCAGCAGTTACTCCGGACTAGCGGGGTGGCAAGAGACCCAGTACTTC